The next 13 T cell receptor beta chains were all read from a single sample in a study of cytomegalovirus exposure and HLA in healthy donors (dated by TCRdb to between 2016 and 2019). Library creation used the immunoSEQ multiplex PCR assay. For the multiplex PCR, a mixture combining 60 forward primers for TCR Vbeta segments and 13 reverse primers for TCR Jbeta segments was used. TCRdb holds this immuneACCESS table with in-frame rearrangements only. Some clones are missing; in checked studies, unresolved V genes explain under half, and the rest has no known cause. The sample table lists a few hundred thousand clones, 60% to 85% of them with a count of one. Jointly, the top ten make up about a sixth of the sample. The sequenced sample consisted of PBMCs. The receptors stem from a middle-aged man in good health and CMV-seronegative.

CDR3 coding DNA: TGTGCCAGCAGCTTAGCCAGCGGGGGGGCCCGGGTGAATGAGCAGTTCTTC. Protein product: CASSLASGGARVNEQFF. The genes are TRBV13 and TRBJ2-1; TRBD2 matches 10 bases. The germline gives CDR1 PRHDT, CDR2 FYEKMQ (reference sequence). The CDR3 sequence is 17 residues long. V shed 1 base and J 7 bases; nucleotides not matched to a gene: 10.

V and J are TRBV4-1 and TRBJ1-4; TRBD1 aligns across 9 bases. The J segment lost 8 bases and the V segment lost 6 bases, leaving 7 bases of the junction unmatched. Germline CDR1 MGHRA, CDR2 YSYEKL. This CDR3 spans 14 amino acids. The CDR3 spells CASSPTGGGEKLFF. The CDR3 DNA follows: TGCGCCAGCAGTCCCACAGGGGGCGGCGAAAAACTGTTTTTT.

The table lists this clone with a few counts. The CDR3 here is CASSRTGGEQYF. In DNA form, the CDR3 reads TGTGCCAGCAGCCGAACAGGGGGCGAGCAGTACTTC. The chain carries TRBV5-5 and TRBJ2-7, with TRBD1 identical over 8 bases. CDR1 is SGHKS, CDR2 YYEKEE, per germline (reference sequence). V trimming: 4 bases; J trimming: 6 bases; junction bases outside the gene matches: 3. This CDR3 has 12 amino acids.

Only a few counts were recorded for this clone. The V and J genes are TRBV9 and TRBJ2-7; TRBD2 agrees at 13 bases. CDR1 SGDLS and CDR2 YYNGEE come from the germline V gene. V was pared by 4 bases and J by 2 bases, with 3 bases of the junction left unmatched. This CDR3 is built from 15 residues. CDR3 amino acids: CASSPGTSGTYEQYF. The CDR3 nucleotides are TGTGCCAGCAGCCCGGGGACTAGCGGGACCTACGAGCAGTACTTC.

The chain joins TRBV7-3 to TRBJ2-1; 8 bases line up with TRBD1. The V segment lost 3 bases and the J segment 2 bases; nucleotides outside the gene matches: 3. The CDR3 totals 15 residues. Germline V CDR1 and CDR2: SGHTA, FQGTGA. DNA for the CDR3: TGTGCCAGCAGCTTTGGACAGGGAGCCTACAATGAGCAGTTCTTC. Protein sequence: CASSFGQGAYNEQFF.

The chain joins TRBV30 to TRBJ1-5; possible D gene TRBD1, 5 bases. The germline V and J ends were trimmed by 2 bases and 2 bases, with 13 bases remaining between them. The germline gives CDR1 GTSNPN, CDR2 SVGIG (reference sequence). The CDR3 loop spans 15 amino acids. This chain's CDR3 is CAWSLGGNGNQPQHF. In nucleotides, the CDR3 is TGTGCCTGGAGTCTGGGGGGGAATGGCAATCAGCCCCAGCATTTT.

J is TRBJ2-7 and V is TRBV28; TRBD1 matches at 7 bases. In germline, CDR1 is MDHEN, CDR2 SYDVKM. The junction had 5 bases not matched to a gene; V was cut back by 6 bases and J by 3 bases. The CDR3 is 13 amino acids. The CDR3 nucleotides are TGTGCCAGCAGGCTGAGACAGGGCTACGAGCAGTACTTC. It translates to CASRLRQGYEQYF.

V usage is TRBV6-4 and J usage is TRBJ2-5; a possible D gene is TRBD1 (6 bases). V lost 0 bases to trimming and J lost 2 bases, with 10 bases between them. Germline V CDR1 and CDR2: MRHNA, SNTAGT. CDR3 length: 15 residues. CDR3 in amino acids: CASSDSQGKQETQYF. The CDR3, as DNA: TGTGCCAGCAGTGACTCACAGGGAAAACAAGAGACCCAGTACTTC.

This clone was counted a single time. This rearrangement joins TRBV4-1 to TRBJ2-5; unclear D gene. CDR1 MGHRA and CDR2 YSYEKL come from the germline V gene. CDR3 size: 14 residues. Deletions cut 1 base from V and 3 bases from J, with 9 bases between. CDR3 region: CASSQGWSEETQYF. DNA for the CDR3: TGCGCCAGCAGCCAAGGCTGGTCAGAAGAGACCCAGTACTTC.

The chain is built from TRBV5-1 and TRBJ2-7, with no clear D. Trimming shortened V by 0 bases and J by 5 bases, and 9 bases separated the two germline ends. There are 13 residues in the CDR3. Per germline, CDR1 SGHRS and CDR2 YFSETQ. CDR3: CASSLGSPNEQYF. As DNA, the CDR3 is TGCGCCAGCAGCTTGGGGAGTCCTAACGAGCAGTACTTC. Supplemented by reference TRBV5-1 and TRBJ2-7, the full variable domain reads KAGVTQTPRYLIKTRGQQVTLSCSPISGHRSVSWYQQTPGQGLQFLFEYFSETQRNKGNFPGRFSGRQFSNSRSEMNVSTLELGDSALYLCASSLGSPNEQYFGPGTRLTVT.

The V call is TRBV9, the J call TRBJ2-1; D call uncertain. Germline CDR1 SGDLS, CDR2 YYNGEE. Trimming removed 6 bases from V and 0 bases from J, with 10 bases in between. The CDR3 contains 14 residues. DNA of the CDR3: TGTGCCAGCACTAGGTCTACCTCCTACAATGAGCAGTTCTTC. Protein: CASTRSTSYNEQFF.

The chain joins TRBV10-1 to TRBJ2-1; D perhaps matches TRBD2 (5 bases). The CDR3 length is 14 residues. Looked up from germline, CDR1 is WNHNN and CDR2 is SYGVQD (reference sequence). The V gene lost 2 bases and the J gene lost 8 bases, with 13 bases spanning the gap. The CDR3 sequence is CASSEGLWRDEQFF. In nucleotides, the CDR3 is TGCGCCAGCAGTGAGGGATTGTGGCGGGATGAGCAGTTCTTC.

The J gene is TRBJ1-5, the V gene TRBV10-2; the D gene is possibly TRBD1 (6 bases). V lost 2 bases, J lost 4 bases, and 18 bases lay in between. The germline gives CDR1 WSHSY, CDR2 SAAADI. The CDR3 length is 17 residues. The CDR3 DNA reads TGCGCCAGCAGTGAGGCTGGACAGCGAACTAGGAATCAGCCCCAGCATTTT. Its translation is CASSEAGQRTRNQPQHF.